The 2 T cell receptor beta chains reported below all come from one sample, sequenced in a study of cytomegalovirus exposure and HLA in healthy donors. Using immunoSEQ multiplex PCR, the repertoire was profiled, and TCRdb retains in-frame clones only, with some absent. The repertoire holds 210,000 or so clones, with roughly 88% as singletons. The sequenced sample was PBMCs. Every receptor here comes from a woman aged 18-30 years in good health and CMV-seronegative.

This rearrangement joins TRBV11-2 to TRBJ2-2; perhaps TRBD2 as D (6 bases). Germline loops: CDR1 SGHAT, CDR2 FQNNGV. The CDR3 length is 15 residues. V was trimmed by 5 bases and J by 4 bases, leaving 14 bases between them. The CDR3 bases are TGTGCCAGCAGCCCACGGGGGAGGTTCACCGGGGAGCTGTTTTTT. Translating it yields CASSPRGRFTGELFF.

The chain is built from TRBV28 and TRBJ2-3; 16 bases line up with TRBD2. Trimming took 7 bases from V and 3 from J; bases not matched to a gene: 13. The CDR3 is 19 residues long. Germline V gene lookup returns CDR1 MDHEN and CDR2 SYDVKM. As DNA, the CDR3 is TGTGCCAGCACCCGGCCCGGGACTAGCGGGAGGGGATCGACAGATACGCAGTATTTT. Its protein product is CASTRPGTSGRGSTDTQYF.